The 2 T cell receptor beta chains reported below all come from one sample, sequenced in a study of beta chain features in type 1 diabetes. Overall study results and limits: People with Type 1 diabetes carried modestly yet significantly shorter TCRB CDR3s in all four CD4+ subsets.

These receptors' antigens are unknown. cDNA synthesis used the whole RNA isolate, giving expressed TCRB sequences. TCRdb's copy holds only in-frame clones and misses some; the assay was immunoSEQ multiplex PCR. Seen here are 250,000 to 350,000 clones, approximately 15% observed once, and the top ten hold around 0.016%. The sample comprised naive CD4+ T cells from blood. These receptors came from a man aged 25 to 45 with type 1 diabetes.

The rearrangement links TRBV13 to TRBJ2-5, with 13 bases identical to TRBD2. The V gene's germline CDR1 is PRHDT and CDR2 FYEKMQ (reference sequence). J lost 11 bases, V lost 5 bases, and 8 bases had no gene match. The CDR3 consists of 14 residues. The CDR3 DNA reads TGTGCCAGCAGCCGTGCCGGGACTAGCGGGACACAGTACTTC. Protein product: CASSRAGTSGTQYF. Together with reference TRBV13 and TRBJ2-5, the CDR3 gives the full variable domain: AAGVIQSPRHLIKEKRETATLKCYPIPRHDTVYWYQQGPGQDPQFLISFYEKMQSDKGSIPDRFSAQQFSDYHSELNMSSLELGDSALYFCASSRAGTSGTQYFGPGTRLLVL.

The chain employs TRBV5-1 and TRBJ1-1; perhaps TRBD1 as D (5 bases). The CDR3 covers 16 residues. Per the germline V gene, CDR1 is SGHRS and CDR2 is YFSETQ. Trimming took off 1 base at V and 1 base at J, with 14 bases between the two ends. The CDR3 DNA sequence: TGCGCCAGCAGCTTGTACGCTACAGGAGAGAACACTGAAGCTTTCTTT. It codes for CASSLYATGENTEAFF. The full variable domain, in which reference TRBV5-1 and TRBJ1-1 provide the parts outside the CDR3, is KAGVTQTPRYLIKTRGQQVTLSCSPISGHRSVSWYQQTPGQGLQFLFEYFSETQRNKGNFPGRFSGRQFSNSRSEMNVSTLELGDSALYLCASSLYATGENTEAFFGQGTRLTVV.